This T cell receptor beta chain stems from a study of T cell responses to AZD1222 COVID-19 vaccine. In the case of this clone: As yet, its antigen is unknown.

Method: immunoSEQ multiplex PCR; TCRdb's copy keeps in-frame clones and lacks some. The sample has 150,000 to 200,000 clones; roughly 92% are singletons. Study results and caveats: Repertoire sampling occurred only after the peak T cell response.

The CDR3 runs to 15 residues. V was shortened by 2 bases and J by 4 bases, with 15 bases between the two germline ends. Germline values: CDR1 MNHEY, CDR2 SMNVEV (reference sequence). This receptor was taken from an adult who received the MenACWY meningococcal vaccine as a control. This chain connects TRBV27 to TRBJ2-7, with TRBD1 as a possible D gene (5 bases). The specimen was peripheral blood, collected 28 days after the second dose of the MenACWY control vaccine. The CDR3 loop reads CASSLITGIEYEQYF. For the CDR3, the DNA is TGTGCCAGCAGTTTAATCACAGGAATCGAGTACGAGCAGTACTTC.